Following are 20 T cell receptor beta chains from one sample sequenced in a study of blood T cell repertoires in COVID-19 (dated by TCRdb to about 2020). Libraries were constructed by the immunoSEQ multiplex PCR assay. The immuneACCESS repertoire file appears here via TCRdb, limited to in-frame rearrangements. These files lack a portion of the clones; in checked studies, under half of the deficit traces to unresolved V genes, and the cause of the others is not known. The sample includes about 440,000 clones, with about nine tenths observed a single time. The ten largest make up about 0.6% of the sample. The sample taken for sequencing was PBMCs or T cells enriched from blood (not recorded which). These receptors originate from a man between 18 and 35 years old who had recovered from COVID-19.

This chain uses TRBV4-1 with TRBJ2-7; D unresolved. Per germline, CDR1 MGHRA and CDR2 YSYEKL. The V gene lost 1 base and the J gene lost 3 bases, with 10 bases spanning the gap. The length of the CDR3 is 14 residues. The chain's CDR3 is CASSQAEERYEQYF. The CDR3 nucleotides read TGCGCCAGCAGCCAAGCCGAGGAACGCTACGAGCAGTACTTC.

The chain joins TRBV7-8 to TRBJ2-5, with a tentative D call TRBD2 (7 bases). Germline-derived CDR1 and CDR2 are SGHVS and FQNEAQ. CDR3 length: 16 residues. Trimming removed 8 bases at V and 0 bases at J, with 19 bases between. In DNA form, the CDR3 reads TGTGCCAGCCAACGGGGGGCCCCAAGCTACCAAGAGACCCAGTACTTC. The encoded protein is CASQRGAPSYQETQYF.

The chain employs TRBV29-1 and TRBJ2-1; 15 bases align to TRBD2. The CDR3 consists of 15 residues. The J segment lost 7 bases and the V segment lost 7 bases, leaving 8 bases of the junction unmatched. CDR1 is SQVTM and CDR2 is ANQGSEA in the germline V gene. CDR3 DNA sequence: TGCAGCGCCCCGGGACTAGCGGGGGGCCTGAATGAGCAGTTCTTC. It yields the protein CSAPGLAGGLNEQFF.

The chain combines TRBV28 with TRBJ1-5, with D possibly matching TRBD1 (6 bases). V shed 9 bases and J shed 7 bases, with 16 bases lying between them. The CDR3 contains 13 residues. Germline CDR1 is MDHEN and CDR2 is SYDVKM. CDR3 residues: CASAIGGGQPQHF. CDR3 nucleotides: TGTGCCAGTGCGATAGGGGGAGGGCAGCCCCAGCATTTT.

CDR3 nucleotides: TGCGCCAGCAGCTTACAGCCGACGGCAGATACGCAGTATTTT. Its translation is CASSLQPTADTQYF. The gene calls are TRBV5-1 and TRBJ2-3; D uncertain. This CDR3 is 14 amino acids long. V gave up 2 bases and J gave up 4 bases, with 11 bases separating them. The germline V gene has CDR1 SGHRS and CDR2 YFSETQ.

The chain has TRBV14 and TRBJ1-2; weak D call: TRBD1 (5 bases). V lost 3 bases and J 0 bases, leaving 11 bases between the germline ends. CDR3 length: 15 residues. Germline CDR1 is SGHDN and CDR2 is FVKESK. CDR3 coding DNA: TGTGCCAGCAGCCAGAGGAGGGGAGCTAACTATGGCTACACCTTC. Translating it yields CASSQRRGANYGYTF.

The chain recombines TRBV5-1 with TRBJ2-7, with TRBD2 identical over 7 bases. The germline V gene has CDR1 SGHRS and CDR2 YFSETQ. With 4 bases clipped from V and 2 bases from J, the junction kept 6 bases outside the gene matches. The CDR3 has 14 residues. The CDR3 sequence is CASSKSGDPYEQYF. As DNA, the CDR3 is TGCGCCAGCAGCAAAAGCGGGGACCCCTACGAGCAGTACTTC.

The chain couples TRBV18 to TRBJ1-1; 8 nucleotides match TRBD1. The CDR3 is 15 amino acids. Germline assignment: CDR1 KGHSH and CDR2 LQKENI. The V gene end was trimmed by 3 bases and the J gene end by 1 base; junction bases not matched to a gene: 4. The chain's CDR3 is CASSPLGQGNTEAFF. The CDR3 DNA follows: TGTGCCAGCTCACCTCTAGGACAGGGGAACACTGAAGCTTTCTTT.

The chain has TRBV7-6 and TRBJ1-6, with a tentative D call TRBD1 (6 bases). V lost 1 base and J 0 bases, leaving 13 bases between the germline ends. Looked up from germline, CDR1 is SGHVS and CDR2 is FNYEAQ. The CDR3 is 18 amino acids. The CDR3 nucleotides read TGTGCCAGCAGCTTAGAGCGTAGCAGGGGCTCCTATAATTCACCCCTCCACTTT. This sequence encodes CASSLERSRGSYNSPLHF.

For this clone: At one end, the junction sequence differs from germline, possibly due to a read error. This chain connects TRBV6-1 to TRBJ1-5, with 9 positions matching TRBD1. Germline CDR1 and CDR2: MNHNS and SASEGT. This CDR3 is built from 15 residues. The CDR3 sequence is CASREGQGTPSSQHF. The CDR3 DNA reads TGTGCCAGCAGGGAAGGACAGGGGACTCCCTCTTCCCAGCATTTT.

The chain is built from TRBV19 and TRBJ1-2; D is uncertain. Trimming shortened V by 3 bases and J by 3 bases, and 14 bases separated the two germline ends. This CDR3 has 15 residues. Germline V gives CDR1 LNHDA, CDR2 SQIVND (reference sequence). The CDR3 loop is CASSISQPGHYGYTF. The CDR3 DNA reads as TGTGCCAGTAGTATTTCACAGCCTGGCCACTATGGCTACACCTTC. The entire variable domain, with the rest obtained from reference TRBV19 and TRBJ1-2, is as follows: DGGITQSPKYLFRKEGQNVTLSCEQNLNHDAMYWYRQDPGQGLRLIYYSQIVNDFQKGDIAEGYSVSREKKESFPLTVTSAQKNPTAFYLCASSISQPGHYGYTFGSGTRLTVV.

The chain combines TRBV25-1 with TRBJ1-1; unclear D gene. There are 13 residues in the CDR3. CDR1 and CDR2 from the germline V gene are MGHDK and SYGVNS. V lost 3 bases and J 0 bases, leaving 5 bases between the germline ends. The CDR3 bases are TGTGCCAGCAGTGATACTCTGAACACTGAAGCTTTCTTT. It yields the protein CASSDTLNTEAFF.

The rearrangement joins TRBV5-1 to TRBJ1-2; D may be TRBD1 (6 bases). Germline lookup yields CDR1 SGHRS and CDR2 YFSETQ. The V gene lost 1 base and the J gene lost 1 base, with 11 bases spanning the gap. This CDR3 contains 15 residues. CDR3 in DNA: TGCGCCAGCAGCTTGCAACAGGGAGTTAACTATGGCTACACCTTC. It encodes CASSLQQGVNYGYTF.

V gene TRBV9 combines with J gene TRBJ2-2; 7 nucleotides match TRBD1. Germline CDR1 and CDR2: SGDLS and YYNGEE. The CDR3 has 16 amino acids. V dropped 3 bases and J dropped 2; count of bases not matched to a gene: 7. The CDR3 loop reads CASSATDRANTGELFF. The CDR3 coding sequence is TGTGCCAGCAGCGCAACAGACAGGGCTAACACCGGGGAGCTGTTTTTT.

The chain uses TRBV7-3 and TRBJ2-7; D might be TRBD1 (6 bases). The CDR3 length is 13 residues. Deletions cut 4 bases from V and 6 bases from J, with 13 bases between. In germline, CDR1 is SGHTA, CDR2 FQGTGA. DNA for the CDR3: TGTGCCAGCAGCTCCCTCTCAGGGGCCGAGCAGTACTTC. Translated, it gives CASSSLSGAEQYF. Based on the CDR3 plus reference TRBV7-3 and TRBJ2-7, the full variable domain is GAGVSQTPSNKVTEKGKYVELRCDPISGHTALYWYRQSLGQGPEFLIYFQGTGAADDSGLPNDRFFAVRPEGSVSTLKIQRTERGDSAVYLCASSSLSGAEQYFGPGTRLTVT.

The rearrangement uses TRBV5-1 and TRBJ2-7, with TRBD2 matching over 7 bases. This CDR3 has 14 residues. J lost 1 base, V lost 4 bases, and 5 bases had no gene match. Germline assignment: CDR1 SGHRS and CDR2 YFSETQ. In DNA form, the CDR3 reads TGCGCCAGCAGCCCCCAGGGAGGGTCCTACGAGCAGTACTTC. This gives the protein CASSPQGGSYEQYF. Using reference TRBV5-1 and TRBJ2-7 for the parts outside the CDR3, the full variable domain is KAGVTQTPRYLIKTRGQQVTLSCSPISGHRSVSWYQQTPGQGLQFLFEYFSETQRNKGNFPGRFSGRQFSNSRSEMNVSTLELGDSALYLCASSPQGGSYEQYFGPGTRLTVT.

V and J are TRBV7-2 and TRBJ2-5, with D perhaps TRBD1 (5 bases). Germline V gene lookup returns CDR1 SGHTA and CDR2 FQGNSA. V dropped 0 bases and J dropped 4 bases, with 9 bases sitting between them. The CDR3 totals 14 residues. CDR3 sequence reads: CASSLATATETQYF. CDR3 bases: TGTGCCAGCAGCTTAGCGACAGCTACAGAGACCCAGTACTTC.

V and J are TRBV30 and TRBJ1-2, with TRBD1 identical over 9 bases. V lost 3 bases to trimming and J lost 6 bases; unmatched junction nucleotides: 5. The germline V gene has CDR1 GTSNPN and CDR2 SVGIG (reference sequence). The CDR3 runs to 13 residues. The CDR3 loop reads CAWSRTGAHGYTF. CDR3 in DNA: TGTGCCTGGAGCCGGACAGGGGCGCATGGCTACACCTTC.

This sequence joins TRBV7-2 and TRBJ1-2; D remains ambiguous. The CDR3 loop spans 13 amino acids. Trimming cost V 9 bases and J 6 bases, with 17 bases left between them. Germline assignment: CDR1 SGHTA and CDR2 FQGNSA. CDR3 sequence (DNA): TGTGCCAGTACGCGAAGAGCTAGCGATGGCTACACCTTC. The encoded protein is CASTRRASDGYTF.

This chain's CDR3 is CASSLGRDGMNTEAFF. For the CDR3, the DNA is TGCGCCAGCAGCTTGGGGAGGGACGGAATGAACACTGAAGCTTTCTTT. The chain is built from TRBV5-1 and TRBJ1-1; possible D gene TRBD1, 5 bases. This CDR3 region has 16 residues. With 0 bases removed from V and 0 bases from J, the gap between germline ends came to 12 bases. Germline V gene data show CDR1 as SGHRS and CDR2 as YFSETQ.